The following is a T cell receptor beta chain sequence with its context. The data are from a study of T cell responses to AZD1222 COVID-19 vaccine. This table comes from immunoSEQ multiplex PCR, and its TCRdb copy is limited to in-frame clones, with some not included. Of 95,000 to 150,000 clones detected, approximately 85% appear once; the ten largest clones hold about 4.3%. Germline CDR1 is MNHEY and CDR2 is SVGEGT. CDR3 length: 13 amino acids. The germline V and J ends were trimmed by 0 bases and 6 bases, with 6 bases remaining between them. The source was peripheral blood, collected 28 days after the second AZD1222 dose. This chain uses TRBV6-2 or TRBV6-3 with TRBJ1-5; the D is unclear. This receptor was taken from an adult who received the AZD1222 COVID-19 vaccine. The CDR3 loop is CASSYSRVQPQHF. CDR3 in DNA: TGTGCCAGCAGTTACTCGAGGGTTCAGCCCCAGCATTTT.